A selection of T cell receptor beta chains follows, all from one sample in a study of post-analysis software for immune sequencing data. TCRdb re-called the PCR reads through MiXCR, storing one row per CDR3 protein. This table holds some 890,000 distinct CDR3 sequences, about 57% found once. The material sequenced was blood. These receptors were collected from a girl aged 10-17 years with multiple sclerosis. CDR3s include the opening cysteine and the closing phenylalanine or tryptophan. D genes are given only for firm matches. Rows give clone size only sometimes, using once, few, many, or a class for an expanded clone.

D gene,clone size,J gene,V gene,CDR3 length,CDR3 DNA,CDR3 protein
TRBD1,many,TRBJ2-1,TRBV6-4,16,TGTGCCAGCAGTGACTCGACTGGGGACAGGGGCAATGAGCAGTTCTTC,CASSDSTGDRGNEQFF
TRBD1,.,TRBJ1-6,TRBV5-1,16,TGCGCCAGCAGCCTCGGACAGGGCCGTTGGCTAACACCCCTCCACTTT,CASSLGQGRWLTPLHF
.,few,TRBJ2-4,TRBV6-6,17,TGTGCCAGCAGCCAAATACACGGGGGCGTAGCCAAAAACATTCAGTACTTC,CASSQIHGGVAKNIQYF
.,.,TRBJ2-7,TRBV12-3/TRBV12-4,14,TGTGCCAGCAGTTTAAACACAGAGACCTACGAGCAGTACTTC,CASSLNTETYEQYF
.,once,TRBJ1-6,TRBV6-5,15,TGTGCCAGCAGTTATTCGACGGGCTATAATTCACCCCTCCACTTT,CASSYSTGYNSPLHF
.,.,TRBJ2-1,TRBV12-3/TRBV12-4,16,TGTGCCAGCAGTTCACGGGACCTCGGCTCCTACAATGAGCAGTTCTTC,CASSSRDLGSYNEQFF
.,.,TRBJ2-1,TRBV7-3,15,TGTGCCAGCAGCTTACGCGGCAGGGCCGACAATGAGCAGTTCTTC,CASSLRGRADNEQFF
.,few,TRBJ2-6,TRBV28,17,TGTGCCAGCAATCAACCGGGACAACACTCTGGGGCCAACGTCCTGACTTTC,CASNQPGQHSGANVLTF
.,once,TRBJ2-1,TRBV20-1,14,TGCAGTGCTAGAGATTATGGGGGCAACAATGAGCAGTTCTTC,CSARDYGGNNEQFF
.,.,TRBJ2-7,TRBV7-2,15,TGTGCCAGCAGCTTAGGGCCGGGACTCTCCTATGAGCAGTACTTC,CASSLGPGLSYEQYF
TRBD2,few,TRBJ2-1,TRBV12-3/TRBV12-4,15,TGTGCCAGCAGTCACGGGACTAGCGGGTTCAATGAGCAGTTCTTC,CASSHGTSGFNEQFF
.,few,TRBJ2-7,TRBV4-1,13,TGCGTCAGCAGCCAAGGACTGAACTACGAGCAGTACTTC,CVSSQGLNYEQYF
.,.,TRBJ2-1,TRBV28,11,TGTGCCAGCAGTTTAAAACAAGAGCAGTTCTTC,CASSLKQEQFF
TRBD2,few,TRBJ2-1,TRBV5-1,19,TGCGCCAGCAGCTCCCCCGGGACTAGCGGGAGGCCACCCTACAATGAGCAGTTCTTC,CASSSPGTSGRPPYNEQFF
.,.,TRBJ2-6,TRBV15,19,TGTGCCACCAGCAGAGGGTTGGGGAACCGTTACTCTGGGGCCAACGTCCGGACTTTC,CATSRGLGNRYSGANVRTF
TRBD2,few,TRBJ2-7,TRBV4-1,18,TGCGCCAGCAGCCGAGACGTGATTCTAGCGGGGGCATCCTACGAGCAGTACTTC,CASSRDVILAGASYEQYF
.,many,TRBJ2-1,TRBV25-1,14,TGTGCCAGCAGGGAAGGGGAGGGGGCGTTTGAGCAGTTCTTC,CASREGEGAFEQFF
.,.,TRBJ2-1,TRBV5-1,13,TGCACCAGCAGCCTTACTCAGGGCCACAAGCAGTTCTTC,CTSSLTQGHKQFF
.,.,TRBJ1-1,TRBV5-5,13,TGTGCCAGCAGCTCTCTTGGTTACACTGAAGCTTTCTTT,CASSSLGYTEAFF
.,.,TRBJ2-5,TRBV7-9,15,TGTGCCAGCAGCTTAGCGAGACAGTTACAAGAGACCCAGTACTTC,CASSLARQLQETQYF
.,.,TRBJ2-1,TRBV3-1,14,TGTGCCAGCAGCCCCCGTCCGACTAGAGGCGAGCAGTTCTTC,CASSPRPTRGEQFF
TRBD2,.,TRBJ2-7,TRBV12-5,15,TGTGCTAGTGGTTTGGTACTGGCTAGCGGGAGCGAGCAGTACTTC,CASGLVLASGSEQYF
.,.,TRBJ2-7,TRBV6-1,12,TGTGCCGCTACTAGCAGTCGGCACGAGCAGTACTTC,CAATSSRHEQYF
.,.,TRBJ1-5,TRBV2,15,TGTGCCAGCAGGTATCAGGGCGGCGGCAATCAGCCCCAGCATTTT,CASRYQGGGNQPQHF
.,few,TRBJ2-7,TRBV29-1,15,TGCAGCGTTGATAGGGCTGAGGGACATTCCTACGAGCAGTACTTC,CSVDRAEGHSYEQYF
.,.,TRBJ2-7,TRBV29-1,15,TGCAGCGCCACCCTGACCTCGAAAGACTCCTACGAGCAGTACTTC,CSATLTSKDSYEQYF
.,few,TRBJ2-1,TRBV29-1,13,TGCAGCGTTGAAAGGACGGCTAGTTCTTCGTTGTTCTTC,CSVERTASSSLFF
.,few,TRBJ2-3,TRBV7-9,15,TGTGCCAGCAGCTTCCTAGCGACGGGAGCAGATACGCAGTATTTT,CASSFLATGADTQYF
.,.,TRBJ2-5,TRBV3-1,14,TGTGCCAGCAGCCAAGGACCAGCCGGGGAGACCCAGTACTTC,CASSQGPAGETQYF
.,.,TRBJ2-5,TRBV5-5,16,TGTGCCAGCAGCTTGACAGGGTCCGGGGGGCAAGAGACCCAGTACTTC,CASSLTGSGGQETQYF
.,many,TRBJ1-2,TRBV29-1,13,TGCAGCGTTGACGAGGGAATGACGATCGGCTACACCTTC,CSVDEGMTIGYTF
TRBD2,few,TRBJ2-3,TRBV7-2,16,TGTGCCAGCAGCATGACTAGCGGGGGAAGCGCAGATACGCAGTATTTT,CASSMTSGGSADTQYF
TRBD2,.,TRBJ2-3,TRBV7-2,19,TGTGCCAGCAGCTTGACTCAACTAGCGGGAGGAACTGACACAGATACGCAGTATTTT,CASSLTQLAGGTDTDTQYF
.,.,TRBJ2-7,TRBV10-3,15,TGTGCCATCAGTGAAGCCAACAAGGTCACCTACGAGCAGTACTTC,CAISEANKVTYEQYF
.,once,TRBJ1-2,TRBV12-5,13,TGTGCTAGTGGTATGGACACGCCCTGGGGCTACACCTTC,CASGMDTPWGYTF
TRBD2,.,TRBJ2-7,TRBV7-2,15,TGTGCCAGCAGCTTCGGGGGGGGCAGCTCCTACGAGCAGTACTTC,CASSFGGGSSYEQYF
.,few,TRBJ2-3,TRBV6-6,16,TGTGCCAGCAGTTACTACCGGGGGCTCGGCACAGATACGCAGTATTTT,CASSYYRGLGTDTQYF
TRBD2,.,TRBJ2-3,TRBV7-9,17,TGTGCCAGCAGCCCCCTCTCGGCGGGGGGACCCACAGATACGCAGTATTTT,CASSPLSAGGPTDTQYF
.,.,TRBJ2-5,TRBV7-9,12,TGTGCCACTGGACAGGAGGGCGAGACCCAGTACTTC,CATGQEGETQYF
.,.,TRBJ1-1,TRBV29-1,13,TGCAGCGTTCTCGGGAGGGGTGGAACTGAAGCTTTCTTT,CSVLGRGGTEAFF
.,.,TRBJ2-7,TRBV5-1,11,TGCGCCAGCCGGCGGGAACGCGAGCAGTACTTC,CASRREREQYF
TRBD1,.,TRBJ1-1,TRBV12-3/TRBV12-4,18,TGTGCCAGCAGTTTCTCCGGCAGGGGGATACAAATGAACACTGAAGCTTTCTTT,CASSFSGRGIQMNTEAFF
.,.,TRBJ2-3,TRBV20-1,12,TGCAGTACCAAGACAGAGACAGATACGCAGTATTTT,CSTKTETDTQYF
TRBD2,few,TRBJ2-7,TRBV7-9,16,TGTGCCAGCAGCTTAGATCTAGCGGCAACGGCGTCCGAGCAGTACTTC,CASSLDLAATASEQYF
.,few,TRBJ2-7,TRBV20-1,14,TGCAGTGCTAGGGCCCAAGCAAACGCCTACGAGCAGTACTTC,CSARAQANAYEQYF
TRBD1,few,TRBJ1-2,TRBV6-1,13,TGTGCCAGCAGCGCAGGACAGGTCTATGGCTACACCTTC,CASSAGQVYGYTF